Below, 12 T cell receptor beta chains from the same sample are listed, as sequenced in a study of cytomegalovirus exposure and HLA in healthy donors. Profiling relied on immunoSEQ multiplex PCR, and the TCRdb table lists in-frame clones only, not all of them. The table has under 100,000 clones, around 96% seen once; the top ten hold roughly 0.78%. The sample consisted of PBMCs. The receptors stem from a man between 18 and 35 years old in good health and CMV-seronegative.

The gene calls are TRBV6-4 and TRBJ2-1; 11 bases line up with TRBD2. The CDR3 runs 16 residues. J lost 0 bases, V lost 6 bases, and 4 bases had no gene match. Germline-derived CDR1 and CDR2 are MRHNA and SNTAGT. This chain's CDR3 is CASSRTSGSSYNEQFF. The CDR3 coding sequence is TGTGCCAGCAGCCGTACTAGCGGGAGCTCCTACAATGAGCAGTTCTTC.

V usage is TRBV6-5 and J usage is TRBJ2-7, with 9 bases lining up with TRBD1. Germline CDR1 and CDR2: MNHEY and SVGAGI. CDR3 length: 14 residues. V shed 6 bases, J shed 2 bases, and the junction held 5 bases outside the gene matches. In DNA form, the CDR3 reads TGTGCCAGCAGCCTGGGACAGGGAACCTACGAGCAGTACTTC. This codes for CASSLGQGTYEQYF.

This chain connects TRBV11-2 to TRBJ2-7; 8 nucleotides line up with TRBD2. The CDR3 is 13 amino acids. Germline assignment: CDR1 SGHAT and CDR2 FQNNGV. Trimming cost V 7 bases and J 4 bases; bases outside gene matches: 6. Here the CDR3 reads CASMGTRGYEQYV. The CDR3 DNA follows: TGTGCCAGCATGGGGACTAGGGGTTACGAGCAGTACGTC.

The V call is TRBV14, the J call TRBJ2-1; D gene unclear. This CDR3 contains 13 residues. Trimming shortened V by 1 base and J by 8 bases, and 9 bases separated the two germline ends. From germline, CDR1 is SGHDN and CDR2 FVKESK. This CDR3 is CASSQVRSDEQFF. CDR3 nucleotides: TGTGCCAGCAGCCAAGTCAGGTCCGATGAGCAGTTCTTC.

The chain joins TRBV10-3 to TRBJ1-1; D is perhaps TRBD1 (5 bases). V was trimmed by 2 bases and J by 8 bases, leaving 6 bases between them. In germline, CDR1 is ENHRY, CDR2 SYGVKD. The CDR3 loop spans 11 amino acids. CDR3 residues: CAISERGEAFF. The CDR3 nucleotides are TGTGCCATCAGTGAGCGGGGGGAAGCTTTCTTT.

This rearrangement joins TRBV9 to TRBJ2-1, with 7 bases that match TRBD2. Germline V CDR1 and CDR2: SGDLS, YYNGEE. The J segment lost 5 bases and the V segment lost 0 bases, leaving 5 bases of the junction unmatched. The CDR3 totals 15 residues. This CDR3 is CASSVGGGPNNEQFF. The CDR3 DNA is TGTGCCAGCAGCGTAGGCGGGGGACCGAACAATGAGCAGTTCTTC.

The chain recombines TRBV6-5 with TRBJ2-2; D unclear. V dropped 8 bases and J dropped 6 bases, with 7 bases sitting between them. The CDR3 is 11 residues long. The germline V gene has CDR1 MNHEY and CDR2 SVGAGI. The CDR3, as DNA: TGTGCCAGCCAGGCCCCCGGGGAGCTGTTTTTT. It codes for CASQAPGELFF.

The J gene is TRBJ2-3, the V gene TRBV9; no definite D call. V gave up 1 base and J gave up 4 bases, with 13 bases separating them. Germline assignment: CDR1 SGDLS and CDR2 YYNGEE. The CDR3 is 15 residues long. In DNA, the CDR3 is TGTGCCAGCAGCGTATATGGAGATATTGCAGATACGCAGTATTTT. Translation gives CASSVYGDIADTQYF.

This rearrangement joins TRBV30 to TRBJ2-7; 11 bases match TRBD1. Germline V gene data show CDR1 as GTSNPN and CDR2 as SVGIG (reference sequence). Losses at the gene ends were 7 bases for V and 4 bases for J; bases not matched to a gene: 12. The CDR3 covers 15 residues. CDR3 sequence (DNA): TGTGCCTCCTCAATGAGGGACAGGGGGTTATACGAGCAGTACTTC. Amino acids: CASSMRDRGLYEQYF.

The chain joins TRBV7-2 to TRBJ1-3; a weak D match, TRBD1 (6 bases). This CDR3 has 16 residues. Trimming took off 4 bases at V and 4 bases at J, with 17 bases between the two ends. Germline V gene lookup returns CDR1 SGHTA and CDR2 FQGNSA. CDR3 coding DNA: TGTGCCAGCAGCTCCAATTTCCGGGACACGGGAAACACCATATATTTT. Translation: CASSSNFRDTGNTIYF.

The chain joins TRBV6-1 to TRBJ2-5, with D possibly matching TRBD2 (6 bases). CDR3 length: 14 residues. The germline V gene has CDR1 MNHNS and CDR2 SASEGT. V dropped 4 bases and J dropped 1 base, with 10 bases sitting between them. CDR3: CASSVRDGQETQYF. In nucleotides, the CDR3 is TGTGCCAGCAGTGTGCGGGATGGCCAAGAGACCCAGTACTTC.

The rearrangement uses TRBV27 and TRBJ2-1, with TRBD2 matching 12 bases. V gave up 2 bases and J gave up 4 bases; unmatched junction bases: 9. Germline loops: CDR1 MNHEY, CDR2 SMNVEV (reference sequence). This CDR3 has 18 amino acids. The CDR3 nucleotides read TGTGCCAGCAGTTTAGGTAGACTAGCGGGAGTCGCTTACAATGAGCAGTTCTTC. Translation gives CASSLGRLAGVAYNEQFF.